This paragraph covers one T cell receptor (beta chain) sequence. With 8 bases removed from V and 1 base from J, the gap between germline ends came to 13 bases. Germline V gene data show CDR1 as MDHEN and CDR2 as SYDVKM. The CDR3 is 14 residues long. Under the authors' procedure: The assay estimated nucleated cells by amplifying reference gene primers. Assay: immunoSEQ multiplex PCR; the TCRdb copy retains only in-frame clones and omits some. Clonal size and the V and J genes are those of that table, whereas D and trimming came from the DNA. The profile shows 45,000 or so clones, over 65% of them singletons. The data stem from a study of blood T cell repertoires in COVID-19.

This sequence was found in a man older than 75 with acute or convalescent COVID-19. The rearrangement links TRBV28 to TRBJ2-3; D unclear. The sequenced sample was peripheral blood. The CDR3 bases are TGTGCCAGCGACGGTCAGGTCCGCACAGATACGCAGTATTTT. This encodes CASDGQVRTDTQYF.